Each of the 22 T cell receptor beta chains below was sequenced from the same sample in a study of OX40 agonist ivuxolimab in advanced cancers. Here immunoSEQ multiplex PCR was the method, and the copy in TCRdb shows in-frame clones only, minus some. The sample shows tens of thousands of clones, roughly 86% of them seen only once. Sequencing used CD4+ or CD8+ T cells sorted from blood, obtained in a trial of the OX40 agonist ivuxolimab. These receptors came from an adult with an advanced solid tumor such as melanoma, head and neck, liver or kidney cancer.

This clone is termed medium-sized. V and J are TRBV27 and TRBJ2-7; the D gene could be TRBD1 or TRBD2 (5 bases each). V was pared by 7 bases and J by 0 bases, with 16 bases between. The germline V gene has CDR1 MNHEY and CDR2 SMNVEV (reference sequence). The length of the CDR3 is 15 residues. As DNA, the CDR3 is TGTGCCAGCAACTCCCGACCGGGGCCCTCCTACGAGCAGTACTTC. Residues: CASNSRPGPSYEQYF.

The gene calls are TRBV12-5 and TRBJ1-4, with D tentatively TRBD1 (5 bases). The CDR3 is 19 residues long. V was cut by 5 bases and J by 0 bases, with 22 bases left in between. CDR1 LGHNT and CDR2 FRNRAP come from the germline V gene. The CDR3 sequence is CASGLATTGAPATNEKLFF. In DNA form, the CDR3 reads TGTGCTAGTGGTCTCGCCACTACTGGGGCCCCCGCAACTAATGAAAAACTGTTTTTT.

The chain recombines TRBV7-9 with TRBJ2-5, with 7 nucleotides matching TRBD1. The germline V gene has CDR1 SEHNR and CDR2 FQNEAQ (reference sequence). The CDR3 contains 15 residues. V gave up 0 bases and J gave up 7 bases; unmatched junction bases: 8. Here the CDR3 DNA reads TGTGCCAGCAGCTTAGCGAGGGGGCTAGAAGTGACCCAGTACTTC. As protein: CASSLARGLEVTQYF.

The V gene is TRBV5-1, the J gene TRBJ2-7; 8 bases line up with TRBD1. The CDR3 is made up of 14 amino acids. Germline loops: CDR1 SGHRS, CDR2 YFSETQ. V was pared by 6 bases and J by 2 bases, with 7 bases of the junction left unmatched. Here the CDR3 reads CASNADRGPYEQYF. CDR3 DNA: TGCGCCAGCAACGCCGACAGGGGTCCCTACGAGCAGTACTTC. The full variable domain, rest sourced from reference TRBV5-1 and TRBJ2-7, is KAGVTQTPRYLIKTRGQQVTLSCSPISGHRSVSWYQQTPGQGLQFLFEYFSETQRNKGNFPGRFSGRQFSNSRSEMNVSTLELGDSALYLCASNADRGPYEQYFGPGTRLTVT.

The chain couples TRBV20-1 to TRBJ2-7, with D unresolved. This CDR3 contains 10 residues. V was trimmed by 7 bases and J by 5 bases, leaving 9 bases between them. From germline, CDR1 is DFQATT and CDR2 SNEGSKA (reference sequence). CDR3 bases: TGCAGTGTTATCGACGACGAGCAGTACTTC. Translation gives CSVIDDEQYF.

V and J are TRBV4-1 and TRBJ2-7; D is tentatively TRBD1 or TRBD2 (5 bases each). V lost 4 bases and J lost 2, with 15 bases in between. The CDR3 loop spans 15 amino acids. Germline V lookup: CDR1 MGHRA, CDR2 YSYEKL. CDR3 sequence: CASSPNRDGAYEQYF. In DNA, the CDR3 is TGCGCCAGCAGCCCGAATAGGGACGGAGCCTACGAGCAGTACTTC.

V and J are TRBV7-8 and TRBJ2-3, with 10 positions matching TRBD2. V lost 5 bases to trimming and J lost 4 bases; unmatched junction nucleotides: 9. Germline CDR1 and CDR2: SGHVS and FQNEAQ. The CDR3 loop spans 16 amino acids. CDR3: CASSNSGGSIADTQYF. In DNA form, the CDR3 reads TGTGCCAGCAGCAATAGCGGGGGGTCGATCGCAGATACGCAGTATTTT.

The DNA of the CDR3 is TGTGCCAGCAGCTTCGACGTGGATCAAGAGACCCAGTACTTC. This encodes CASSFDVDQETQYF. This rearrangement joins TRBV5-5 to TRBJ2-5; no firm D call. CDR3 size: 14 residues. Deletions cut 2 bases from V and 2 bases from J, with 10 bases between. Germline V CDR1 and CDR2: SGHKS, YYEKEE (reference sequence).

This clone was picked up one time. The chain combines TRBV7-6 with TRBJ2-7, with TRBD1 matching over 11 bases. The J call is doubtful: the DNA matches TRBJ2-5 better. In germline, CDR1 is SGHVS, CDR2 FNYEAQ. The CDR3 totals 16 residues. The chain's CDR3 is CASSRGTGGVQETQYF. CDR3 sequence (DNA): TGTGCCAGCAGCCGGGGGACAGGGGGGGTTCAAGAGACCCAGTACTTC.

J is TRBJ1-2 and V is TRBV6-6; D remains ambiguous. The CDR3 length is 14 residues. Germline-derived CDR1 and CDR2 are MNHNY and SVGAGI (reference sequence). Trimming pared 0 bases from V and 7 bases from J, leaving 12 bases between. The chain's CDR3 is CASSYSILGAGYTF. CDR3 sequence (DNA): TGTGCCAGCAGTTACTCGATTCTGGGAGCTGGCTACACCTTC.

The J gene is TRBJ1-6, the V gene TRBV4-3; TRBD1 is a possible D gene (6 bases). V lost 0 bases and J 7 bases, leaving 22 bases between the germline ends. The CDR3 contains 19 residues. Germline CDR1 and CDR2: LGHNA and YSLEER. CDR3 nucleotides: TGCGCCAGCAGCCAAGATCTACTGCACAGGGACCTTCGGAATTCACCCCTCCACTTT. This codes for CASSQDLLHRDLRNSPLHF.

This clone was seen a handful of times. The chain has TRBV28 and TRBJ2-2; TRBD2 matches at 7 bases. V was clipped by 2 bases and J by 5 bases; unmatched bases: 11. CDR1 is MDHEN and CDR2 is SYDVKM in the germline V gene. The CDR3 totals 17 residues. In nucleotides, the CDR3 is TGTGCCAGCAGTTTAAGATCGGCGGGGGTAGGAACCGGGGAGCTGTTTTTT. As protein: CASSLRSAGVGTGELFF.

The chain couples TRBV9 to TRBJ2-7, with TRBD2 identical over 14 bases. With 3 bases clipped from V and 2 bases from J, the junction kept 7 bases outside the gene matches. Germline V lookup: CDR1 SGDLS, CDR2 YYNGEE. The CDR3 loop spans 17 amino acids. CDR3 DNA: TGTGCCAGCAGCGGTCGGACTAGCGGGGGGCCGACCTACGAGCAGTACGTC. It is translated as CASSGRTSGGPTYEQYV.

The rearrangement links TRBV7-3 to TRBJ2-3; no clear D. Germline V gives CDR1 SGHTA, CDR2 FQGTGA. V was pared by 3 bases and J by 2 bases, with 9 bases between. This CDR3 comprises 14 residues. CDR3 nucleotides: TGTGCCAGCAGCTTGGGCTTGGCCACAGATACGCAGTATTTT. Its protein is CASSLGLATDTQYF.

A word on this clone: The junction differs from germline at one of its ends, possibly a read error. CDR3 sequence reads: CSVGGTPAF. The CDR3 region has the DNA TGCAGCGTGGGGGGGACCCCGGCTTTT. The chain is built from TRBV29-1 and TRBJ1-1; D possibly corresponds to TRBD1 (5 bases). The CDR3 has 9 residues. From germline, CDR1 is SQVTM and CDR2 ANQGSEA.

This clone was recorded a few times. The chain carries TRBV4-2 and TRBJ2-1; D is unresolved. The germline V and J ends were trimmed by 1 base and 1 base, with 5 bases remaining between them. The length of the CDR3 is 14 residues. CDR1 LGHNA and CDR2 YNFKEQ come from the germline V gene. The CDR3 coding sequence is TGTGCCAGCAGCCAAGCGAATTCCTACAATGAGCAGTTCTTC. This encodes CASSQANSYNEQFF.

This chain links TRBV7-9 with TRBJ1-1, with D hard to call. The CDR3 is 14 residues long. Germline V lookup: CDR1 SEHNR, CDR2 FQNEAQ (reference sequence). V dropped 2 bases and J dropped 1 base, with 8 bases sitting between them. CDR3 in amino acids: CASSLTLQNTEAFF. The CDR3 nucleotides are TGTGCCAGCAGCTTAACCCTACAGAACACTGAAGCTTTCTTT.

The chain uses TRBV2 and TRBJ1-6; possible D gene TRBD1, 6 bases. V was clipped by 6 bases and J by 6 bases, with 18 bases between them. Germline V gene data show CDR1 as SNHLY and CDR2 as FYNNEI. This CDR3 has 16 residues. CDR3 protein: CASRSTGLGGNSPLHF. DNA of the CDR3: TGTGCCAGCAGGTCCACAGGGTTGGGAGGTAATTCACCCCTCCACTTT.

This chain links TRBV29-1 with TRBJ1-2, with TRBD1 matching over 8 bases. This CDR3 contains 14 residues. J was trimmed by 8 bases and V by 7 bases; bases with no gene match: 15. CDR1 and CDR2 (germline): SQVTM, ANQGSEA. The chain's CDR3 is CSGEARGLRSGYTF. The DNA for the CDR3 is TGCAGCGGTGAGGCCAGGGGGCTCCGGAGCGGCTACACCTTC.

Only a few counts were recorded for this clone. The gene calls are TRBV7-9 and TRBJ1-5; TRBD1 matches at 7 bases. The V gene end was trimmed by 5 bases and the J gene end by 3 bases; junction bases not matched to a gene: 4. Per the germline V gene, CDR1 is SEHNR and CDR2 is FQNEAQ (reference sequence). There are 14 residues in the CDR3. CDR3 nucleotides: TGTGCCAGCAGCCCGGGACAGTTCAATCAGCCCCAGCATTTT. Protein sequence: CASSPGQFNQPQHF. The variable domain in full, with the rest retrieved from reference TRBV7-9 and TRBJ1-5, is DTGVSQNPRHKITKRGQNVTFRCDPISEHNRLYWYRQTLGQGPEFLTYFQNEAQLEKSRLLSDRFSAERPKGSFSTLEIQRTEQGDSAMYLCASSPGQFNQPQHFGDGTRLSIL.

The chain couples TRBV6-1 to TRBJ1-2, with unresolved D. V lost 6 bases to trimming and J lost 1 base, with 9 bases between them. This CDR3 region has 13 residues. Germline V gene lookup returns CDR1 MNHNS and CDR2 SASEGT. CDR3 region: CASRVASNYGYTF. DNA for the CDR3: TGTGCCAGCAGGGTAGCCAGTAACTATGGCTACACCTTC.

This sequence joins TRBV7-3 and TRBJ1-6; D not certain. The CDR3 is 13 amino acids. The germline V gene has CDR1 SGHTA and CDR2 FQGTGA. V was pared by 2 bases and J by 7 bases, with 6 bases between. The CDR3 DNA sequence: TGTGCCAGCAGCTTATACAGCAATTCACCCCTCCACTTT. This gives the protein CASSLYSNSPLHF.